This T cell receptor beta chain derives from a study of CD8 T cells in Susac syndrome. Study-wide points: The relatively small number of individuals in the TCR sequencing and HLA analysis was acknowledged by the study.

With regard to this clonotype: Its antigen is unknown.

Matching for age and sex applied to the controls, who were healthy donors. FACS enriched CD8+ TEMRA cells, while bulk CD8+ and CD4+ were negatively isolated. V lost 5 bases and J 4 bases, leaving 12 bases between the germline ends. CDR3 length equals 14 residues. Germline V gene sequence: CDR1 DFQATT, CDR2 SNEGSKA (reference sequence). Random-hexamer reverse transcription was applied to about 0.5 to 1 ug RNA. The immunoSEQ assay covered 54 Vbeta and 13 Jbeta segments for CDR3. MiXCR, run by TCRdb on the immunoSEQ multiplex PCR reads, gives a single entry per CDR3 protein. The table lists around 160,000 distinct CDR3 sequences, approximately 92% of them singletons, with around 0.13% in the top ten.

The source is a human donor in good health. The sample comprised CD4+ T cells from PBMCs. V usage is TRBV20-1 and J usage is TRBJ2-6; D may match TRBD1 or TRBD2 (5 bases each). CDR3 sequence reads: CSAPRDAGANVLTF. In DNA form, the CDR3 reads TGCAGTGCTCCCAGGGACGCCGGGGCCAACGTCCTGACTTTC.